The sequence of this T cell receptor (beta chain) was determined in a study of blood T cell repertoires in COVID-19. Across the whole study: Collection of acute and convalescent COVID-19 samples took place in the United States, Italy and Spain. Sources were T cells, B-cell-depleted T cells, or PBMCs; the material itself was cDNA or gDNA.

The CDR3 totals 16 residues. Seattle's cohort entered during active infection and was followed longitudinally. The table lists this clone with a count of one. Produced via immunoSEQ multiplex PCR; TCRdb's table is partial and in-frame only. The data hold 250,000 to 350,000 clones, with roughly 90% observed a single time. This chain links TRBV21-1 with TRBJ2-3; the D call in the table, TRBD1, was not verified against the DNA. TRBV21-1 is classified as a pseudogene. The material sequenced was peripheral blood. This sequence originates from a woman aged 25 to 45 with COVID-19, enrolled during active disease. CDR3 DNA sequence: TGTGCCAGCAGCAAACCTACAGGGCCTCCTCCAGATACGCAGTATTTT. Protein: CASSKPTGPPPDTQYF.